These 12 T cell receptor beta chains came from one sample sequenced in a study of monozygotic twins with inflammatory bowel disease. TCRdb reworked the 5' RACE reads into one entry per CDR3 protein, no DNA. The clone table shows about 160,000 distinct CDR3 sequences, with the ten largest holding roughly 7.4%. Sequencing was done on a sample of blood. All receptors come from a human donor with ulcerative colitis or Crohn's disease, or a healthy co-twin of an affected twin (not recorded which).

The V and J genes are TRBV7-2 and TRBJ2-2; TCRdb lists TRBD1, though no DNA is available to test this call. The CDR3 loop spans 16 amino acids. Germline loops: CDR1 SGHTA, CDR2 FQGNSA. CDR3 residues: CASTPRGGGNTGELFF.

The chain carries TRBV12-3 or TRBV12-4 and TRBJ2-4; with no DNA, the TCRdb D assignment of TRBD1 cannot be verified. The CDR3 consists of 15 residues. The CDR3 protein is CASSLTGLAKNIQYF.

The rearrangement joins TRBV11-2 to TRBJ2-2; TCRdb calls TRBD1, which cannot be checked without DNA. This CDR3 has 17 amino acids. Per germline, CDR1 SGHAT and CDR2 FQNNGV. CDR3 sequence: CATPPPRTRRDTGELFF. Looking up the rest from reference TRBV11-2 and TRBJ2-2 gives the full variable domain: EAGVAQSPRYKIIEKRQSVAFWCNPISGHATLYWYQQILGQGPKLLIQFQNNGVVDDSQLPKDRFSAERLKGVDSTLKIQPAKLEDSAVYLCATPPPRTRRDTGELFFGEGSRLTVL.

This CDR3 reads CASSLHRTGATGYTF. This rearrangement joins TRBV11-2 to TRBJ1-2; TCRdb's D gene call, TRBD1, goes unchecked for lack of DNA. The length of the CDR3 is 15 residues. In germline, CDR1 is SGHAT, CDR2 FQNNGV.

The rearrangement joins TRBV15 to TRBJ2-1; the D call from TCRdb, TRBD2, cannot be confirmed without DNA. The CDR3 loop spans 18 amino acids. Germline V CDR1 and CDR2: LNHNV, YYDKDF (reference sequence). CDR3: CATSRVSGLAGTRHEQFF. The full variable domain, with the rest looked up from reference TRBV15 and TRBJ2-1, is DAMVIQNPRYQVTQFGKPVTLSCSQTLNHNVMYWYQQKSSQAPKLLFHYYDKDFNNEADTPDNFQSRRPNTSFCFLDIRSPGLGDTAMYLCATSRVSGLAGTRHEQFFGPGTRLTVL.

The CDR3 is CSVGGGSNQPQHF. The rearrangement links TRBV29-1 to TRBJ1-5; TCRdb calls TRBD1, which cannot be checked without DNA. The CDR3 covers 13 residues. Germline V gene sequence: CDR1 SQVTM, CDR2 ANQGSEA.

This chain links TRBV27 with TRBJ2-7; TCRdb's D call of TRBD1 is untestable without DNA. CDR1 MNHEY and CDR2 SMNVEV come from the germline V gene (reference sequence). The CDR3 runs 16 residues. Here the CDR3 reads CASSSPGQGRYYEQYF.

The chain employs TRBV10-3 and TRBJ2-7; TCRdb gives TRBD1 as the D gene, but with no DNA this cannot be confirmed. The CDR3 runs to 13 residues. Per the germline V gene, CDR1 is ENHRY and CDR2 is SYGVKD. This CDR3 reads CAISVGDGYEQYF.

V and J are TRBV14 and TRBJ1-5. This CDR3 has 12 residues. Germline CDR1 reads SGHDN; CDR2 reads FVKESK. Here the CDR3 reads CASSHSNQPQHF.

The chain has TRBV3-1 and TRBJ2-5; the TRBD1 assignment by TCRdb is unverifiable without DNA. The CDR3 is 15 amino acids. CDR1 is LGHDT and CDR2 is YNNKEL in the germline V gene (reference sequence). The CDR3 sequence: CASSQDAGPGKTQYF.

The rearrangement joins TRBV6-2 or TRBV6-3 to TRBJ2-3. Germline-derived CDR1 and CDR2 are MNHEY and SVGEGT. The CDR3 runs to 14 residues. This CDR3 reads CASSHIGLPDTQYF.

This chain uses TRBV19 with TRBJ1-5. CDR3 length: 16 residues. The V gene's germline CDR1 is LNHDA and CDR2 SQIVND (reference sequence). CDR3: CASIMSGRGLDQPQHF.